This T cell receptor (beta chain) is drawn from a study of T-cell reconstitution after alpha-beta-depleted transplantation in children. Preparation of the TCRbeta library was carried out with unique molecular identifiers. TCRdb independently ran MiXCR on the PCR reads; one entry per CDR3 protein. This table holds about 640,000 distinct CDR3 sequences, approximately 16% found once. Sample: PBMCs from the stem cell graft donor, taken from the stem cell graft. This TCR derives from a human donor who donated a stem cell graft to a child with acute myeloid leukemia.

CDR3 nucleotide sequence: TGTGCCAGCAGTGAATCAAGGGAAATTAATGAAAAACTGTTTTTT. It encodes CASSESREINEKLFF. V usage is TRBV25-1 and J usage is TRBJ1-4; D remains unclear. Germline assignment: CDR1 MGHDK and CDR2 SYGVNS. The V gene lost 1 base and the J gene lost 4 bases, with 10 bases spanning the gap. The CDR3 covers 15 residues. Full variable domain (remainder filled in from reference TRBV25-1 and TRBJ1-4): EADIYQTPRYLVIGTGKKITLECSQTMGHDKMYWYQQDPGMELHLIHYSYGVNSTEKGDLSSESTVSRIRTEHFPLTLESARPSHTSQYLCASSESREINEKLFFGSGTQLSVL.